The T cell receptor beta chain under discussion was sequenced for a study of early T cells in non-severe SARS-CoV-2 infection. Whole-study context: The authors sequenced bulk RNA from unsorted whole blood, leaving chains unpaired.

The CDR3 is 11 amino acids. Trimming took off 3 bases at V and 6 bases at J, with 7 bases between the two ends. From germline, CDR1 is SGHDT and CDR2 YYEEEE. The protocol attached unique molecular identifiers to individual cDNA molecules. TCRdb itself ran the 5' RACE reads through MiXCR, one entry per CDR3 protein. The repertoire holds tens of thousands of distinct CDR3 sequences, with around 6% as singletons. In its sample, this clonotype was seen many times. Its cognate antigen is unknown. Study outcomes and limitations: Clonotype matching in VDJdb favored anti-spike CD8 responses and did not capture private and CD4 specificities.

The receptor comes from an adult who was a healthcare worker with PCR-confirmed SARS-CoV-2 infection or an uninfected control (not recorded which). This chain connects TRBV5-6 to TRBJ2-7; unclear D gene. Sequencing input: whole blood. The CDR3 is CASSSRSEQYF. CDR3 nucleotide sequence: TGTGCCAGCAGCTCCCGTAGCGAGCAGTACTTC.